The T cell receptor beta chain described here comes from a study of blood T cells in healthy people across ages. This clonotype was found many times. Its antigen is currently unknown. The use of a sample-barcoded 5' primer and a J-beta primer mix characterized a second PCR of roughly 7 to 11 cycles. TCRdb reprocessed the 5' RACE reads with MiXCR, giving one entry per CDR3 protein. The table shows more than 800,000 distinct CDR3 sequences, with around 28% occurring only once. Study observations and caveats: Age brought a roughly linear fall in TCR beta diversity measured per million T cells.

There are 12 residues in the CDR3. The germline V gene encodes CDR1 SEHNR and CDR2 FQNEAQ (reference sequence). The ends were cut back, 2 bases at V and 8 bases at J, with 7 bases in the middle. Input material: blood. The chain joins TRBV7-9 to TRBJ2-1; unclear D gene. The sequence came from a woman aged 80 or over in good health. The CDR3 nucleotides are TGTGCCAGCAGCTTAAATTGGGATGAGCAGTTCTTC. Translated: CASSLNWDEQFF.